This T cell receptor beta chain emerged from a study of human T cells and chemical hapten exposure. This clonotype was detected ten times or more. The antigen is undetermined. Noted time point: patch test 3, about 24 weeks after DPC sensitization. Treatment given: therapeutic diphenylcyclopropenone sensitization with weekly scalp DPC. People who gave samples had alopecia, were 18 to 70 years old, and were suitable for DPC. Study-wide results and limits: Having alopecia, the donors may differ immunologically from healthy people.

TCRdb re-analysed the RACE reads in MiXCR, keeping a single row per CDR3 protein. The table includes 70,000 to 90,000 distinct CDR3 sequences, 10% to 11% detected once. Germline lookup yields CDR1 SGHRS and CDR2 YFSETQ. Trimming cost V 4 bases and J 5 bases, with 12 bases left between them. The CDR3 extends over 14 amino acids. The chain is built from TRBV5-1 and TRBJ2-2, with D perhaps TRBD1 (6 bases). This sequence originates from a woman between 45 and 65 years old with alopecia areata. Some clones in this sample may be carry-over from other donors' samples. Sequences were derived from whole blood, sampled in connection with sensitization to the hapten diphenylcyclopropenone (DPC). The CDR3 loop reads CASSLTGITGELFF. The CDR3 DNA reads TGCGCCAGCAGCCTTACAGGGATTACCGGGGAGCTGTTTTTT.